The 13 T cell receptor beta chains given below trace back to one sample, sequenced in a study of T cell responses to AZD1222 COVID-19 vaccine. Sequenced by immunoSEQ multiplex PCR; TCRdb stores in-frame clones only, minus some. The sample records around 160,000 clones, roughly 90% being singletons. The sequenced sample was peripheral blood, obtained on day 0 of AZD1222 vaccination. These receptors were obtained from an adult in good health.

The V and J genes are TRBV19 and TRBJ2-5, with D tentatively TRBD1 or TRBD2 (5 bases each). V was clipped by 8 bases and J by 4 bases, with 14 bases between them. CDR3 size: 13 residues. The germline V gene encodes CDR1 LNHDA and CDR2 SQIVND (reference sequence). The CDR3 is CASSLGGGETQYF. The CDR3, as DNA: TGTGCCAGTTCCCTCGGTGGGGGAGAGACCCAGTACTTC.

This chain's CDR3 is CASSIQEGWSEAFF. In DNA form, the CDR3 reads TGTGCCAGTAGTATCCAGGAAGGGTGGTCTGAAGCTTTCTTT. The gene calls are TRBV19 and TRBJ1-1; D not resolved. The V gene's germline CDR1 is LNHDA and CDR2 SQIVND (reference sequence). Trimming took 3 bases from V and 6 from J, leaving 14 bases between them. CDR3 size: 14 residues.

The CDR3 spells CASSSSGSSYNEQFF. As DNA, the CDR3 is TGTGCCAGCAGTTCTAGCGGGAGCTCCTACAATGAGCAGTTCTTC. V gene TRBV11-2 combines with J gene TRBJ2-1, with 10 bases identical to TRBD2. Unmatched junction bases numbered 2, after V lost 6 bases and J lost 0 bases. CDR1 is SGHAT and CDR2 is FQNNGV in the germline V gene. The CDR3 has 15 residues.

The sample holds a few counts of this clone. The gene calls are TRBV6-2 or TRBV6-3 and TRBJ2-3; 11 bases map to TRBD1. Germline trimming cut 5 bases from V and 4 bases from J; bases unmatched to any gene: 5. This CDR3 region has 15 residues. Germline values: CDR1 MNHEY, CDR2 SVGEGT. CDR3 DNA sequence: TGTGCCAGCAGTCCCGGACAGGGGGCTGCAGATACGCAGTATTTT. Protein: CASSPGQGAADTQYF.

The rearrangement links TRBV19 to TRBJ2-3; D perhaps matches TRBD1 (6 bases). In germline, CDR1 is LNHDA, CDR2 SQIVND (reference sequence). This CDR3 region has 14 residues. V was pared by 5 bases and J by 3 bases, with 12 bases between. Here the CDR3 reads CASSWERGTDTQYF. The CDR3 nucleotides read TGTGCCAGTAGTTGGGAGAGGGGGACAGATACGCAGTATTTT.

This chain uses TRBV24-1 with TRBJ1-2; D unresolved. The CDR3 covers 12 residues. Germline V gene sequence: CDR1 KGHDR, CDR2 SFDVKD. V lost 0 bases and J lost 8, with 6 bases in between. The CDR3 DNA sequence: TGTGCCACCAGTGATTTGGAGGGCGGCTACACCTTC. It yields the protein CATSDLEGGYTF.

This sequence joins TRBV10-3 and TRBJ2-7; TRBD1 aligns across 8 bases. In germline, CDR1 is ENHRY, CDR2 SYGVKD. Trimming at V came to 3 bases and at J to 0 bases, leaving 7 bases not matched to a gene. CDR3 size: 16 residues. The CDR3 region has the DNA TGTGCCATCAGTGACTCCGGGACAGGCTTCTCCTACGAGCAGTACTTC. Residues: CAISDSGTGFSYEQYF.

The rearrangement uses TRBV6-6 and TRBJ1-1; D is perhaps TRBD1 (6 bases). CDR3 length equals 14 residues. Deletions cut 7 bases from V and 0 bases from J, with 12 bases between. Per germline, CDR1 MNHNY and CDR2 SVGAGI (reference sequence). The CDR3 loop reads CASIDTGLNTEAFF. CDR3 nucleotides: TGTGCCAGCATCGATACAGGGTTGAACACTGAAGCTTTCTTT.

The chain links TRBV7-2 to TRBJ1-2; 7 positions match TRBD1. The CDR3 has 12 amino acids. CDR1 and CDR2 from the germline V gene are SGHTA and FQGNSA. V gave up 5 bases and J gave up 6 bases; unmatched junction bases: 3. In nucleotides, the CDR3 is TGTGCCAGCAGCGGCGACAGGGATGGCTACACCTTC. As protein: CASSGDRDGYTF.

This chain's CDR3 is CASSIGGGTGGGRDEQYF. The CDR3 DNA sequence: TGTGCCAGTAGTATCGGTGGCGGGACAGGGGGCGGCAGGGACGAGCAGTACTTC. This chain uses TRBV19 with TRBJ2-7; 12 positions agree with TRBD1. The length of the CDR3 is 18 residues. Germline V gives CDR1 LNHDA, CDR2 SQIVND (reference sequence). Germline trimming cut 3 bases from V and 5 bases from J; bases unmatched to any gene: 14.

The gene calls are TRBV6-6 and TRBJ1-2, with D tentatively TRBD1 (6 bases). Trimming left V 2 bases short and J 5 bases short, with 12 bases between. The CDR3 loop spans 14 amino acids. The germline gives CDR1 MNHNY, CDR2 SVGAGI (reference sequence). CDR3 amino acids: CASSYEGVSYGYTF. CDR3 DNA: TGTGCCAGCAGTTACGAGGGGGTTAGTTATGGCTACACCTTC.

The chain joins TRBV4-3 to TRBJ2-1; 8 positions agree with TRBD2. This CDR3 is built from 16 residues. The germline CDR1 and CDR2 sequences are LGHNA and YSLEER. V shed 1 base and J 5 bases; nucleotides not matched to a gene: 7. This CDR3 reads CASSQVGGRLNNEQFF. CDR3 nucleotide sequence: TGCGCCAGCAGCCAAGTCGGCGGGAGGCTTAACAATGAGCAGTTCTTC.

This chain links TRBV11-3 with TRBJ2-1; TRBD1 aligns across 10 bases. V shed 5 bases, J shed 3 bases, and the junction held 7 bases outside the gene matches. This CDR3 has 16 residues. CDR1 and CDR2 (germline): SGHNT, YENEEA. The CDR3 is CASSTAGTGVYNEQFF. CDR3 DNA sequence: TGTGCCAGCAGCACCGCCGGGACAGGGGTCTACAATGAGCAGTTCTTC.